The rows below give T cell receptor beta chains drawn from one sample of a study of monozygotic twins with cystic fibrosis. TCRdb keeps only in-frame clones here, not all; method: immunoSEQ multiplex PCR. In the table there are some 9,600 clones, about nine tenths of which are singletons. The sequencing sample was made of blood. Source of these receptors: a boy younger than 10 with cystic fibrosis. Both conserved end residues are part of each CDR3. The order of the fields is D gene, J gene, V gene, clone size, CDR3 protein. A D gene is named only where the DNA matches it firmly. Clone size is shown for a subset of rows, as once, few, many or a class of expanded clone.

d_call: -
j_call: TRBJ2-6
v_call: TRBV29-1
clone_size: -
cdr3_aa: CSVEDPDAYSGANVLTF

d_call: -
j_call: TRBJ1-2
v_call: TRBV27
clone_size: -
cdr3_aa: CASRGRSGWVYGYTF

d_call: -
j_call: TRBJ1-5
v_call: TRBV5-6
clone_size: -
cdr3_aa: CASSLGQKNQPQHF

d_call: -
j_call: TRBJ2-3
v_call: TRBV2
clone_size: -
cdr3_aa: CASSEARTATQYF

d_call: -
j_call: TRBJ2-2
v_call: TRBV30
clone_size: -
cdr3_aa: CAWSRDPNTGELFF

d_call: TRBD1
j_call: TRBJ2-1
v_call: TRBV9
clone_size: -
cdr3_aa: CASSEQGASYNEQFF

d_call: -
j_call: TRBJ1-5
v_call: TRBV5-4
clone_size: few
cdr3_aa: CASSLQGNSNQPQHF

d_call: -
j_call: TRBJ1-3
v_call: TRBV30
clone_size: -
cdr3_aa: CAWKGPGTLYGNTIYF

d_call: TRBD2
j_call: TRBJ2-3
v_call: TRBV7-2
clone_size: -
cdr3_aa: CASSSLAGGRDTQYF

d_call: -
j_call: TRBJ1-2
v_call: TRBV4-2
clone_size: -
cdr3_aa: CASSQGSAGDGYTF

d_call: -
j_call: TRBJ2-3
v_call: TRBV11-3
clone_size: -
cdr3_aa: CASSLGGLAGPTDTQYF

d_call: -
j_call: TRBJ2-7
v_call: TRBV7-9
clone_size: -
cdr3_aa: CASSPMGREEQYF